This passage covers 28 T cell receptor beta chains from one sample sequenced in a study of spatial heterogeneity in lung cancer. Study-wide points: Counts that tracked tumor mutation counts were those of expanded intratumoral alpha and beta TCRs.

Time point here: sample taken at primary tumor resection. No antigen has been identified for these receptors. TCRdb redid the calling of the 5' RACE reads with MiXCR, one entry per CDR3 protein. Here the sample spans 600 to 850 distinct CDR3 sequences, 14% being singletons. The sequences come from lung tumor tissue, collected at surgery. These receptors were obtained from a male donor with early-stage non-small cell lung cancer.

This clonotype was counted between two and nine times. This beta chain turned up in a library designed for alpha chains; as an off-target read, its abundance says little. This CDR3 reads CASSYSTGVDTEAFF. CDR3 DNA sequence: TGTGCCAGCAGTTACTCGACAGGGGTGGACACTGAAGCTTTCTTT. The chain uses TRBV6-2 or TRBV6-3 and TRBJ1-1; 8 bases are shared with TRBD1. The junction had 3 bases not matched to a gene; V was cut back by 0 bases and J by 3 bases. The CDR3 totals 15 residues. CDR1 is MNHEY and CDR2 is SVGEGT in the germline V gene.

This clonotype ranks as large. The size of this beta chain means little, since it is a stray read in a library made for alpha chains. This chain uses TRBV19 with TRBJ1-2; perhaps TRBD1 as D (6 bases). The V end lost 3 bases, the J end lost 4 bases, and 12 bases lay between the germline ends. Germline values: CDR1 LNHDA, CDR2 SQIVND (reference sequence). The CDR3 runs to 14 residues. The CDR3 nucleotides read TGTGCCAGTAGTATCAACAGGGAGGTCTATGGCTACACCTTC. This codes for CASSINREVYGYTF.

This clonotype qualifies as large. The library was built for alpha chains, so this beta chain is an off-target read and its size means little. V and J are TRBV30 and TRBJ2-2; 7 bases align to TRBD2. Trimming took 3 bases from V and 2 from J; bases not matched to a gene: 3. The V gene's germline CDR1 is GTSNPN and CDR2 SVGIG (reference sequence). There are 14 residues in the CDR3. CDR3 in DNA: TGTGCCTGGAGCGCTAGCGGTAACACCGGGGAGCTGTTTTTT. Translated: CAWSASGNTGELFF. The full variable domain, its missing parts supplied by reference TRBV30 and TRBJ2-2, is SQTIHQWPATLVQPVGSPLSLECTVEGTSNPNLYWYRQAAGRGLQLLFYSVGIGQISSEVPQNLSASRPQDRQFILSSKKLLLSDSGFYLCAWSASGNTGELFFGEGSRLTVL.

This clonotype was seen a few times. This beta chain lies outside the target of a library built for alpha chains; its clone size means little. The chain couples TRBV4-1 to TRBJ2-3, with 7 bases lining up with TRBD2. J gave up 8 bases and V 0 bases, and 2 bases lay outside the gene matches. The CDR3 is 13 residues long. The germline CDR1 and CDR2 sequences are MGHRA and YSYEKL. The CDR3 sequence is CASSQETGGTQYF. In nucleotides, the CDR3 is TGCGCCAGCAGCCAAGAGACGGGAGGTACGCAGTATTTT.

This clonotype showed up just a few times. This beta chain was picked up by a library intended for alpha chains and is off target, so its count carries little meaning. J is TRBJ2-6 and V is TRBV12-3 or TRBV12-4; D may be TRBD1 (5 bases). Trimming removed 0 bases at V and 2 bases at J, with 8 bases between. The CDR3 covers 16 residues. This chain's CDR3 is CASSLALGAGANVLTF. The CDR3 DNA sequence: TGTGCCAGCAGTTTAGCGCTAGGGGCTGGGGCCAACGTCCTGACTTTC.

Notes on this clonotype: This beta chain came through as a stray read in a library set up for alpha chains, and its size says little. This chain joins TRBV5-1 and TRBJ2-7; D gene ambiguous. Trimming left V 1 base short and J 3 bases short, with 17 bases between. Germline-derived CDR1 and CDR2 are SGHRS and YFSETQ. This CDR3 comprises 16 residues. The CDR3 nucleotides read TGCGCCAGCAGCTTGTCTCGATTTGTCGGACGCTACGAGCAGTACTTC. It translates to CASSLSRFVGRYEQYF.

In this sample, this clonotype turned up a few times. This beta chain is off target for a library built for alpha chains, so its abundance means little. The chain carries TRBV7-9 and TRBJ1-1; D not resolved. Trimming took 5 bases from V and 5 from J, leaving 15 bases between them. There are 14 residues in the CDR3. Germline CDR1 reads SEHNR; CDR2 reads FQNEAQ (reference sequence). CDR3 DNA: TGTGCCAGCAGCCGCTCGGTTGGGTCTACTGAAGCTTTCTTT. Translated: CASSRSVGSTEAFF.

A remark on this clonotype: Found in a library prepared for alpha chains, this beta chain is an off-target read, and its abundance has little meaning. The chain has TRBV20-1 and TRBJ1-6; 11 bases are a match to TRBD1. This CDR3 is built from 15 residues. CDR1 and CDR2 from the germline V gene are DFQATT and SNEGSKA (reference sequence). V gave up 3 bases and J gave up 12 bases; unmatched junction bases: 10. CDR3 loop: CSARPLDRGLKPLHF. DNA of the CDR3: TGCAGTGCTAGGCCCCTGGACAGGGGGCTGAAACCCCTCCACTTT.

Concerning this clonotype: With the library built for alpha chains, this beta chain is off target and its frequency is not meaningful. J is TRBJ1-2 and V is TRBV7-9, with 9 bases that match TRBD1. Germline-derived CDR1 and CDR2 are SEHNR and FQNEAQ (reference sequence). V dropped 5 bases and J dropped 5; count of bases not matched to a gene: 3. CDR3 length: 13 amino acids. CDR3 loop: CASSRDRAYGYTF. In nucleotides, the CDR3 is TGTGCCAGCAGCCGGGACAGGGCTTATGGCTACACCTTC.

By its share, this clonotype is large (0.1 to 1%). As an off-target read in a library built for alpha chains, this beta chain has a frequency of little significance. V is TRBV20-1 and J is TRBJ1-1; the match to TRBD1 covers 7 bases. Germline trimming cut 6 bases from V and 1 base from J; bases unmatched to any gene: 8. The CDR3 runs to 14 residues. Germline V gene lookup returns CDR1 DFQATT and CDR2 SNEGSKA (reference sequence). The CDR3 DNA reads TGCAGTGCCACGCTGGAGGGGGCGAACACTGAAGCTTTCTTT. It translates to CSATLEGANTEAFF.

In regard to this clonotype: Because the library targeted alpha chains, this beta chain is an off-target read whose size means little. V usage is TRBV7-2 and J usage is TRBJ2-3; 9 nucleotides align to TRBD2. Germline CDR1 is SGHTA and CDR2 is FQGNSA. This CDR3 has 18 amino acids. V lost 1 base, J lost 1 base, and 9 bases stayed unmatched. The CDR3 loop is CASSLEALAGAGTDTQYF. The CDR3 nucleotides are TGTGCCAGCAGCTTAGAGGCGTTAGCGGGAGCAGGCACAGATACGCAGTATTTT.

Details on this clonotype: This beta chain is off target for a library built for alpha chains, so its abundance means little. The genes are TRBV6-1 and TRBJ2-3, with 9 bases identical to TRBD1. CDR1 and CDR2 (germline): MNHNS, SASEGT. J was trimmed by 1 base and V by 2 bases; bases with no gene match: 4. This CDR3 region has 16 residues. CDR3 sequence reads: CASSEFWTGGTDTQYF. The CDR3 DNA sequence: TGTGCCAGCAGTGAATTCTGGACAGGGGGCACAGATACGCAGTATTTT.

This clonotype was counted a few times. A library made for alpha chains picked up this beta chain off target, so its size means little. The chain couples TRBV5-1 to TRBJ2-3; 8 bases fit TRBD2. Germline values: CDR1 SGHRS, CDR2 YFSETQ. The CDR3 length is 14 residues. V dropped 8 bases and J dropped 3; count of bases not matched to a gene: 8. The CDR3 DNA is TGCGCCAGTTCCTCTCCGGGGGGGACAGATACGCAGTATTTT. The encoded protein is CASSSPGGTDTQYF.

In the case of this clonotype: With the library built for alpha chains, this beta chain is off target and its frequency is not meaningful. J is TRBJ1-3 and V is TRBV7-2; D is perhaps TRBD1 (6 bases). V dropped 6 bases and J dropped 8 bases, with 17 bases sitting between them. Germline values: CDR1 SGHTA, CDR2 FQGNSA. The CDR3 has 14 amino acids. Here the CDR3 reads CASSSGEKVDTIYF. The CDR3, as DNA: TGTGCCAGCAGTTCAGGGGAGAAGGTAGACACCATATATTTT.

This clonotype ranks as large. A library made for alpha chains picked up this beta chain off target, so its size means little. The chain employs TRBV28 and TRBJ1-5, with D possibly matching TRBD1 (6 bases). Germline CDR1 reads MDHEN; CDR2 reads SYDVKM. This CDR3 has 15 residues. V was trimmed by 6 bases and J by 0 bases, leaving 12 bases between them. The CDR3 is CASRADRLSNQPQHF. The DNA of the CDR3 is TGTGCCAGCAGAGCCGACAGGCTTAGCAATCAGCCCCAGCATTTT.

Relative to its sample, this clonotype is large. Because this beta chain is a stray read in a library intended to capture alpha chains, its abundance should not be given much weight. The gene calls are TRBV25-1 and TRBJ1-2; tentatively, D is TRBD1 (5 bases). With 5 bases removed from V and 2 bases from J, the gap between germline ends came to 9 bases. In germline, CDR1 is MGHDK, CDR2 SYGVNS. The CDR3 has 13 residues. The CDR3 loop is CASSPGTNYGYTF. The CDR3 DNA follows: TGTGCCAGCAGTCCAGGGACCAACTATGGCTACACCTTC.

Details on this clonotype: This beta chain is a stray read from a library made for alpha chains; its abundance is not meaningful. This rearrangement joins TRBV7-2 to TRBJ2-2; 7 nucleotides line up with TRBD2. Germline assignment: CDR1 SGHTA and CDR2 FQGNSA. This CDR3 region has 18 residues. With V trimmed by 3 bases and J by 6 bases, 16 bases remained unmatched. CDR3 protein: CASSLFPLGGGSSGELFF. CDR3 sequence (DNA): TGTGCCAGCAGCTTGTTCCCCCTTGGTGGCGGGAGCTCCGGGGAGCTGTTTTTT.

This clonotype rates as large. The size of this beta chain means little, since it is a stray read in a library made for alpha chains. CDR3 nucleotides: TGCAGTGCTAGTCTGGGGCCTGAGCAGTTCTTC. Translated: CSASLGPEQFF. The chain employs TRBV20-1 and TRBJ2-1; possible D gene TRBD1, 5 bases. The germline V gene has CDR1 DFQATT and CDR2 SNEGSKA (reference sequence). This CDR3 region has 11 residues. V shed 3 bases and J shed 9 bases, with 9 bases lying between them.

Within the sample, this clonotype is large. This beta chain appears as a stray read in a library generated for alpha chains; its size is not informative. The V and J genes are TRBV6-5 and TRBJ1-6, with 7 positions matching TRBD1. The length of the CDR3 is 14 residues. CDR1 and CDR2 from the germline V gene are MNHEY and SVGAGI. The junction had 8 bases not matched to a gene; V was cut back by 5 bases and J by 10 bases. The CDR3 spells CASSPTGPRSPLHF. CDR3 coding DNA: TGTGCCAGCAGTCCGACAGGGCCGAGATCACCCCTCCACTTT.

This clonotype was detected only a few times. As an off-target read in a library built for alpha chains, this beta chain has a frequency of little significance. The V and J genes are TRBV3-1 and TRBJ1-1; D call uncertain. CDR1 and CDR2 (germline): LGHDT, YNNKEL (reference sequence). V shed 0 bases and J shed 7 bases, with 6 bases lying between them. The CDR3 covers 12 residues. CDR3 in DNA: TGTGCCAGCAGCCAAGATCAACGTGAAGCTTTCTTT. Amino acids: CASSQDQREAFF.

This clonotype was detected only a few times. This beta chain is an unintended read in a library built for alpha chains; its size means little. The J gene is TRBJ2-2, the V gene TRBV7-2, with D possibly being TRBD2 (5 bases). The V end was cut by 5 bases, the J end by 4 bases, with 8 bases between. Germline CDR1 is SGHTA and CDR2 is FQGNSA. This CDR3 spans 13 amino acids. CDR3 loop: CASSNSVTGELFF. In nucleotides, the CDR3 is TGTGCCAGCAGCAATAGCGTCACCGGGGAGCTGTTTTTT.

This clonotype rates as large. Because this beta chain is a stray read in a library intended to capture alpha chains, its abundance should not be given much weight. The rearrangement uses TRBV6-5 and TRBJ2-5; 9 bases match TRBD1. The CDR3 has 17 amino acids. J was trimmed by 1 base and V by 2 bases; bases with no gene match: 8. The germline CDR1 and CDR2 sequences are MNHEY and SVGAGI. The CDR3 protein is CASSYVFTGGLQETQYF. The CDR3 nucleotides read TGTGCCAGCAGTTACGTCTTCACAGGGGGCCTCCAAGAGACCCAGTACTTC.

As for this clonotype: This beta chain is a stray read from a library made for alpha chains; its abundance is not meaningful. This chain connects TRBV27 to TRBJ1-6, with 7 bases that match TRBD1. Germline V gene sequence: CDR1 MNHEY, CDR2 SMNVEV (reference sequence). V was pared by 7 bases and J by 6 bases, with 6 bases of the junction left unmatched. The CDR3 is made up of 14 amino acids. The CDR3 loop is CASTKGQSNSPLHF. DNA for the CDR3: TGTGCCAGCACCAAGGGACAGTCTAATTCACCCCTCCACTTT.

Regarding this clonotype: This beta chain is an off-target read within a library intended for alpha chains, so its frequency means little. The genes are TRBV3-1 and TRBJ2-2, with no clear D. Trimming removed 0 bases from V and 6 bases from J, with 8 bases in between. CDR1 and CDR2 (germline): LGHDT, YNNKEL (reference sequence). This CDR3 contains 14 residues. The CDR3 DNA is TGTGCCAGCAGCCAAGATGCCGTAGCCGGGGAGCTGTTTTTT. Translated: CASSQDAVAGELFF.

This clonotype has only a few counts. A library made for alpha chains picked up this beta chain off target, so its size means little. The chain employs TRBV20-1 and TRBJ1-5; no definite D call. The CDR3 sequence is 15 residues long. V was pared by 3 bases and J by 6 bases, with 18 bases between. CDR1 DFQATT and CDR2 SNEGSKA come from the germline V gene (reference sequence). The CDR3 sequence is CSASTSGSWSQPQHF. Here the CDR3 DNA reads TGCAGTGCTAGTACGTCGGGGTCGTGGAGTCAGCCCCAGCATTTT.

As for this clonotype: This beta chain lies outside the target of a library built for alpha chains; its clone size means little. This chain connects TRBV29-1 to TRBJ2-7, with TRBD1 matching over 7 bases. CDR3 size: 13 residues. The germline CDR1 and CDR2 sequences are SQVTM and ANQGSEA. V lost 5 bases and J lost 5; bases outside the gene matches: 9. CDR3: CSVKKTGTDEQYF. The DNA of the CDR3 is TGCAGCGTTAAGAAGACAGGGACGGACGAGCAGTACTTC.

This clonotype was picked up a small number of times. This beta chain turned up in a library designed for alpha chains; as an off-target read, its abundance says little. J is TRBJ1-4 and V is TRBV29-1; 10 bases align to TRBD1. The V segment lost 7 bases and the J segment 14 bases; nucleotides outside the gene matches: 13. The CDR3 consists of 13 residues. CDR1 and CDR2 (germline): SQVTM, ANQGSEA. Here the CDR3 reads CSAARQGADLLFF. In nucleotides, the CDR3 is TGCAGCGCCGCTCGACAGGGGGCGGACCTGCTGTTTTTT. The full variable domain, its missing parts supplied by reference TRBV29-1 and TRBJ1-4, is SAVISQKPSRDICQRGTSLTIQCQVDSQVTMMFWYRQQPGQSLTLIATANQGSEATYESGFVIDKFPISRPNLTFSTLTVSNMSPEDSSIYLCSAARQGADLLFFGSGTQLSVL.

This clonotype was seen a handful of times. One end of the junction does not line up with germline, which may come from a read error. This beta chain was picked up by a library intended for alpha chains and is off target, so its count carries little meaning. This chain connects TRBV27 to TRBJ1-5; TRBD1 matches at 7 bases. The CDR3 totals 15 residues. Germline values: CDR1 MNHEY, CDR2 SMNVEV (reference sequence). The CDR3, as DNA: TGTGCCAGCAGGAGCGGGACAGCTAGCGATCAGCCCCAGCATTTT. Translating it yields CASRSGTASDQPQHF.